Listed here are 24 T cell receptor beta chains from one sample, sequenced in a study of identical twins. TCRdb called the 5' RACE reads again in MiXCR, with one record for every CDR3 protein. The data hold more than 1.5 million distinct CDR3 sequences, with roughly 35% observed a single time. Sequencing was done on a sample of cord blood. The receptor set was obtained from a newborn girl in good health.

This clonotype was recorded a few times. CDR3 bases: TGTGCCAGCAGCACCCCTGGACAGGGCACCTACAATGAGCAGTTCTTC. Translating it yields CASSTPGQGTYNEQFF. The rearrangement links TRBV7-9 to TRBJ2-1, with 8 bases lining up with TRBD1. With V trimmed by 5 bases and J by 2 bases, 8 bases remained unmatched. This CDR3 region has 16 residues. Per the germline V gene, CDR1 is SEHNR and CDR2 is FQNEAQ (reference sequence).

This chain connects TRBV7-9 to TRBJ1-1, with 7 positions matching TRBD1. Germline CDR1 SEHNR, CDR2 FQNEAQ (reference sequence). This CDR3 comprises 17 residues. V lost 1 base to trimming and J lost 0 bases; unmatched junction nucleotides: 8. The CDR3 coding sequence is TGTGCCAGCAGCTTAGGCGACAGGGTAGGGATGAACACTGAAGCTTTCTTT. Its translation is CASSLGDRVGMNTEAFF.

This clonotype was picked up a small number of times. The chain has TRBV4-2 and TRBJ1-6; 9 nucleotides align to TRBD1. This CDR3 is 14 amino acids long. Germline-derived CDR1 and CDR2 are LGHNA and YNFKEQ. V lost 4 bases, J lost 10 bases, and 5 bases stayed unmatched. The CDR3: CASSPGTGTSPLHF. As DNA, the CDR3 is TGTGCCAGCAGCCCCGGGACAGGGACCTCACCCCTCCACTTT.

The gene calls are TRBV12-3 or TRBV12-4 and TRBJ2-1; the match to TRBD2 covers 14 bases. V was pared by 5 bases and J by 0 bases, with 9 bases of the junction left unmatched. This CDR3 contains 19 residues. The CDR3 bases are TGTGCCAGCAGTAACCGACTAGCGGGAGGGCGACGCTCCTACAATGAGCAGTTCTTC. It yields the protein CASSNRLAGGRRSYNEQFF.

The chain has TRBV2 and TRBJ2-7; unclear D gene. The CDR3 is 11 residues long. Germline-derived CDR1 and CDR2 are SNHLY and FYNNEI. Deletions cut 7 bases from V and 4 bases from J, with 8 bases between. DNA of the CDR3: TGTGCCAGCAAAGTGAGTTACGAGCAGTACTTC. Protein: CASKVSYEQYF.

The chain's CDR3 is CASSPGETEAFF. In DNA, the CDR3 is TGCGCCAGCAGCCCAGGAGAGACTGAAGCTTTCTTT. This rearrangement joins TRBV5-1 to TRBJ1-1; no firm D call. The CDR3 is 12 residues long. CDR1 is SGHRS and CDR2 is YFSETQ in the germline V gene. V dropped 4 bases and J dropped 5 bases, with 9 bases sitting between them.

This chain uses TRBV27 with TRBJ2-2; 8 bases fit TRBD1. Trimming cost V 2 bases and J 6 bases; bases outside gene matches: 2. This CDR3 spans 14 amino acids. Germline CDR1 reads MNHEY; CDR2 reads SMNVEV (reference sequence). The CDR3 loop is CASSLLDRAGELFF. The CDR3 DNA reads TGTGCCAGCAGTTTACTGGACAGGGCCGGGGAGCTGTTTTTT.

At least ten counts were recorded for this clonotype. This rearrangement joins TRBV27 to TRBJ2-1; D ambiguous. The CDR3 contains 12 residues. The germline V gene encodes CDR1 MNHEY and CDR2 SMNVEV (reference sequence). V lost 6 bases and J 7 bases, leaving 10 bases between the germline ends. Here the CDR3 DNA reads TGTGCCAGCAGCTCGTTGGGGAATGAGCAGTTCTTC. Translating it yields CASSSLGNEQFF.

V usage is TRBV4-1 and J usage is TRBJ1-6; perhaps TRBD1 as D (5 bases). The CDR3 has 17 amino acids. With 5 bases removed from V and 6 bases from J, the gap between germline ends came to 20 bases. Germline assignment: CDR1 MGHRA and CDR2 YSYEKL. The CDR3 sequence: CASSSLSAGLPNSPLHF. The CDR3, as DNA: TGCGCCAGCAGCTCCCTGTCGGCAGGGCTTCCTAATTCACCCCTCCACTTT.

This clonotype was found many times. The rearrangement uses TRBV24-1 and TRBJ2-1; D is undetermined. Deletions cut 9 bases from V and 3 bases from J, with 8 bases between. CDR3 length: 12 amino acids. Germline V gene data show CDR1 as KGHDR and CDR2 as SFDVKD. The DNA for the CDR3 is TGTGCCACCGGGGTTCGCTACAATGAGCAGTTCTTC. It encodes CATGVRYNEQFF.

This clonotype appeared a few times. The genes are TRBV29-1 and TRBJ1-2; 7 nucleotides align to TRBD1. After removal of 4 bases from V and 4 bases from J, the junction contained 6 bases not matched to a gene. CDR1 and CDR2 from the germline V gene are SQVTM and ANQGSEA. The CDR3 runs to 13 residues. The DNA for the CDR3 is TGCAGCGTTGGGGGGACAGACCTCTATGGCTACACCTTC. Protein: CSVGGTDLYGYTF. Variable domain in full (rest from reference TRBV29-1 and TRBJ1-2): SAVISQKPSRDICQRGTSLTIQCQVDSQVTMMFWYRQQPGQSLTLIATANQGSEATYESGFVIDKFPISRPNLTFSTLTVSNMSPEDSSIYLCSVGGTDLYGYTFGSGTRLTVV.

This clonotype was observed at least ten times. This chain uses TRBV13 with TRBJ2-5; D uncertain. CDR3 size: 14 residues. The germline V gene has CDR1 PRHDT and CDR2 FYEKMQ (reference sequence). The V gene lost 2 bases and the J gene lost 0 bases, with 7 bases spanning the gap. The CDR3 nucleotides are TGTGCCAGCAGCTTACTGGCGAACCAAGAGACCCAGTACTTC. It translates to CASSLLANQETQYF.

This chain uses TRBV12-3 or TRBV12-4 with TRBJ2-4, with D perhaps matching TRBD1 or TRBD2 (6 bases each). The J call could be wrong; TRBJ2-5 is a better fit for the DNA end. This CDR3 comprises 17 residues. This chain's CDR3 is CASSSKGGGPRGETQYF. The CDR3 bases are TGTGCCAGCAGTTCCAAGGGGGGCGGGCCACGGGGGGAGACCCAGTACTTC.

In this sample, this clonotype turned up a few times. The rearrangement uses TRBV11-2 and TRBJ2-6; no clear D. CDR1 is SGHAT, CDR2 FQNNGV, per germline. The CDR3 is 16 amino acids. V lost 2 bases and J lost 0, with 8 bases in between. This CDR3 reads CASSLRPDSGANVLTF. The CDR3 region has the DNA TGTGCCAGCAGCTTAAGGCCTGACTCTGGGGCCAACGTCCTGACTTTC.

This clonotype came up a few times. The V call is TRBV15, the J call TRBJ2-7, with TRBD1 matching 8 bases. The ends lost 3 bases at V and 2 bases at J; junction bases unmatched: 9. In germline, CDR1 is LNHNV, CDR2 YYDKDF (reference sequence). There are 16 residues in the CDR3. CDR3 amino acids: CATSSGTGPLPYEQYF. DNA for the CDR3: TGTGCCACCAGCAGTGGGACAGGCCCACTTCCCTACGAGCAGTACTTC.

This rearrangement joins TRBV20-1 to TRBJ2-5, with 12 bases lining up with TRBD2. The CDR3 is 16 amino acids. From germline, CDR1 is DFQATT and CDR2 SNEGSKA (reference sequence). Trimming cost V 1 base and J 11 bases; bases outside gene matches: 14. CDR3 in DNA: TGCAGTGCTAGAGGACTAGCGGGAGAGGTAAACAATGAGCAGTACTTC. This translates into CSARGLAGEVNNEQYF.

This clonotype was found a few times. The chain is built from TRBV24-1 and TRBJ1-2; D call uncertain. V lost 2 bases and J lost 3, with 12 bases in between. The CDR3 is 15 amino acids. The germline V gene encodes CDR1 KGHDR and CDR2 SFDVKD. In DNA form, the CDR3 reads TGTGCCACCAGTGATTCCCAGTGGGGAGACTATGGCTACACCTTC. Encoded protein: CATSDSQWGDYGYTF.

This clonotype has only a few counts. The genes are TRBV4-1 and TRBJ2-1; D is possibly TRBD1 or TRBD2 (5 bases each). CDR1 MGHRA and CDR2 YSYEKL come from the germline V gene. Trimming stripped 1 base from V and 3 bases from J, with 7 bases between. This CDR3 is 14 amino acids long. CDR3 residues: CASSQVGVYNEQFF. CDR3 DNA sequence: TGCGCCAGCAGCCAAGTGGGGGTCTACAATGAGCAGTTCTTC.

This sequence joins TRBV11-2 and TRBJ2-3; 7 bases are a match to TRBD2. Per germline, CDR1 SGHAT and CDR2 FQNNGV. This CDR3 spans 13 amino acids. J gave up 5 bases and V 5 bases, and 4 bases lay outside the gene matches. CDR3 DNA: TGTGCCAGCAGCCCACTAGCGCGAGATACGCAGTATTTT. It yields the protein CASSPLARDTQYF.

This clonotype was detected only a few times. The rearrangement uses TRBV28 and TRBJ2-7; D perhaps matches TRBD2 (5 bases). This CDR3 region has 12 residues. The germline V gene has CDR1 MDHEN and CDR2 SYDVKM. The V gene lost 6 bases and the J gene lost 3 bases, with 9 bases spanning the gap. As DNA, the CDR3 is TGTGCCAGCAGAGGACTGCTCTACGAGCAGTACTTC. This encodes CASRGLLYEQYF. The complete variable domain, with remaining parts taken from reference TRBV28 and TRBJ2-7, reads DVKVTQSSRYLVKRTGEKVFLECVQDMDHENMFWYRQDPGLGLRLIYFSYDVKMKEKGDIPEGYSVSREKKERFSLILESASTNQTSMYLCASRGLLYEQYFGPGTRLTVT.

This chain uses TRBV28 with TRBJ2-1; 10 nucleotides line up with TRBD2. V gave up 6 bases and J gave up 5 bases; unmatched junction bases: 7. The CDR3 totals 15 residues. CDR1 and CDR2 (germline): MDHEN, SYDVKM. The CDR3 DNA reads TGTGCCAGCAGCCTAGCGGGAGAAGGCGACAATGAGCAGTTCTTC. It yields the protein CASSLAGEGDNEQFF.

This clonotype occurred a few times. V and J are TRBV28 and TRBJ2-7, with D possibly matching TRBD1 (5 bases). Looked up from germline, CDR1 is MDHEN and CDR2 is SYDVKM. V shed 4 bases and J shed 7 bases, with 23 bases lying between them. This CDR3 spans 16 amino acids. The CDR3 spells CASSYPTGRAAREQYF. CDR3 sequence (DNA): TGTGCCAGCAGTTACCCGACGGGCAGGGCTGCGAGGGAGCAGTACTTC.

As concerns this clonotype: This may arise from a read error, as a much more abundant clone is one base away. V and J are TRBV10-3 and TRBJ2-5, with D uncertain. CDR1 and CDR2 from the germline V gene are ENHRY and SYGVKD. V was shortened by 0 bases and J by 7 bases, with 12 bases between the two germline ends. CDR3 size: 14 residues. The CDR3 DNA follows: TGTGCCATCAGTGAGTCCCTTCTCTGGGGGACCCAGTACTTC. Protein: CAISESLLWGTQYF.

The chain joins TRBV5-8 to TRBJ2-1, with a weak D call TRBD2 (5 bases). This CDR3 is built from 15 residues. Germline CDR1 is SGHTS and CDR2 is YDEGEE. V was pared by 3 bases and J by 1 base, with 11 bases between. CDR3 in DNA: TGTGCCAGCAGCTATCAACTAGTATCCTACAATGAGCAGTTCTTC. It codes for CASSYQLVSYNEQFF.